This T cell receptor beta chain was observed in a study of blood T cell repertoires in COVID-19. On the study more broadly: Acute and convalescent COVID-19 samples came from the United States, Italy and Spain. PBMCs, B-cell-depleted T cells, or T cells provided the cDNA or gDNA that made up the material.

Original processing notes: Nucleated cell number was recorded as an estimate derived from reference gene primer amplification. Assay used: immunoSEQ multiplex PCR; TCRdb lists only in-frame clones, some missing. V and J calls and clone size are given by that table; D and trimming were obtained from the DNA. The sample yields roughly 230,000 clones, around 83% seen once. The CDR3 runs 13 residues. Germline lookup yields CDR1 LGHNA and CDR2 YNFKEQ. Trimming stripped 6 bases from V and 7 bases from J, with 12 bases between. This chain joins TRBV4-2 and TRBJ2-2, with a tentative D call TRBD1 (6 bases). The sequencing sample was made of peripheral blood. The sequence was collected from a man in his forties with active or convalescent COVID-19. The CDR3: CASRDTGSGELFF. CDR3 nucleotide sequence: TGTGCCAGCAGGGATACAGGGAGCGGGGAGCTGTTTTTT.